The rows below give T cell receptor beta chains drawn from one sample of a study of control samples from healthy donors and cancer patients. TCRdb's table, derived via immunoSEQ multiplex PCR, lists solely in-frame clones and lacks some. The table includes about 110,000 clones, 85% to 90% detected once. Material: blood. Receptors originate from a woman aged 50 to 65 in good health. Both conserved end residues are part of each CDR3. A D gene is named only where the DNA matches it firmly. Clone size is not always given. Where it is, it says once, few, many or a class for expanded clones.

TRBD2	TRBJ2-1	TRBV6-4	few	TGTGCCAGCAGTGAAGCGGGGGGGAACTACAATGAGCAGTTCTTC	CASSEAGGNYNEQFF
TRBD1	TRBJ2-7	TRBV11-2	NA	TGTGCCACCCTTAGTGGACAGGGGTACGAGCAGTACTTC	CATLSGQGYEQYF
TRBD1	TRBJ1-5	TRBV4-1	NA	TGCGCCAGCAGCCAAGATTTGTCAGGGGGCGCGGGCAATCAGCCCCAGCATTTT	CASSQDLSGGAGNQPQHF
NA	TRBJ2-1	TRBV12-3/TRBV12-4	NA	TGTGCCAGCAGTTTAACCTACAATGAGCAGTTCTTC	CASSLTYNEQFF
NA	TRBJ2-1	TRBV7-2	NA	TGTGCCAGCAGCTTAATTGGCAGCTGGGATGAGCAGTTCTTC	CASSLIGSWDEQFF
NA	TRBJ2-4	TRBV6-6	few	TGTGCCAGCAGTATGAGAAGTTCTCTAGCCAAAAACATTCAGTACTTC	CASSMRSSLAKNIQYF
TRBD1	TRBJ1-1	TRBV19	NA	TGTGCCAGTAGAAAGGACCGAGAAGACAGGGCGACATTT	CASRKDREDRATF
NA	TRBJ1-1	TRBV15	NA	TGTGCCACCAGCAGAGGGGTCGTCGTGGTTGGCTCAGAAGCTTTCTTT	CATSRGVVVVGSEAFF
TRBD1	TRBJ1-1	TRBV6-5	NA	TGTGCCAGCTCCCGAGGACAGGGAGGAAGTACTGAAGCTTTCTTT	CASSRGQGGSTEAFF
NA	TRBJ2-5	TRBV30	NA	TGTGCCTGCCCGGCAGGGGAGACCCAGTACTTC	CACPAGETQYF
NA	TRBJ2-5	TRBV19	NA	TGTGCCAGTAGTATTACTGGATTCCAAGAGACCCAGTACTTC	CASSITGFQETQYF
NA	TRBJ1-4	TRBV18	NA	TGTGCCAGCTCCCAATACTCCCGACGGGCCTTTAATGAAAAACTGTTTTTT	CASSQYSRRAFNEKLFF
NA	TRBJ1-2	TRBV5-5	NA	TGTGCCAGCAGCTTGGATTTGAGGGGAGTGAGGGGCTACACCTTC	CASSLDLRGVRGYTF
NA	TRBJ2-7	TRBV9	NA	TGTGCCAGCAGCGTAGCCGGTGGGCACTACGAGCAGTACTTC	CASSVAGGHYEQYF
TRBD1	TRBJ1-4	TRBV7-9	few	TGTGCCAGCAGCTTAGGTTCCACAGGGGGCTTTAATGAAAAACTGTTTTTT	CASSLGSTGGFNEKLFF